The subject of this entry is one T cell receptor beta chain. The same CDR3 is also encoded by other DNA sequences in this sample. This record comes from a study of blood T cell repertoires in COVID-19. Study-wide background: There were acute and convalescent COVID-19 samples, and they came from the United States, Italy and Spain. PBMCs, B-cell-depleted T cells, or T cells were the source of the cDNA or gDNA that made up the material.

In the source study's methods: Cell counts per sample came from amplifying reference gene primers. Data came from immunoSEQ multiplex PCR; TCRdb stores just in-frame clones and leaves some out. The DNA was the basis for D and trimming; V, J and clone size are from that table. The sample contains approximately 100,000 clones, more than 75% of which appear only once. With V trimmed by 0 bases and J by 5 bases, 1 base remained unmatched. Germline values: CDR1 SGHRS, CDR2 YFSETQ. The CDR3 is 13 residues long. This clonotype was sampled from a human donor in a cohort sampled during active COVID-19. The specimen sequenced was peripheral blood. The chain couples TRBV5-1 to TRBJ2-5; 7 bases map to TRBD2. For the CDR3, the DNA is TGCGCCAGCAGCTTGGGTAGCGGGGAGACCCAGTACTTC. The encoded protein is CASSLGSGETQYF.